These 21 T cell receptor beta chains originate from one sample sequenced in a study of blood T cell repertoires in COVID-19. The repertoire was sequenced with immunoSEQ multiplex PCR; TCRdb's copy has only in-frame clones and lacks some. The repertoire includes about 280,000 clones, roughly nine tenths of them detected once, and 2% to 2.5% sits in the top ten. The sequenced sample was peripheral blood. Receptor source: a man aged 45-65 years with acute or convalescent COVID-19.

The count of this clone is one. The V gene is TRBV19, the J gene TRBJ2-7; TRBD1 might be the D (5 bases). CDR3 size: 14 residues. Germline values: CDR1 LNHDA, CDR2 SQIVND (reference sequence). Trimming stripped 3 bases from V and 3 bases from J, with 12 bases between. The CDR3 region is CASSIQGRNYEQYF. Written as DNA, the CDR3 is TGTGCCAGTAGTATTCAGGGTAGGAACTACGAGCAGTACTTC.

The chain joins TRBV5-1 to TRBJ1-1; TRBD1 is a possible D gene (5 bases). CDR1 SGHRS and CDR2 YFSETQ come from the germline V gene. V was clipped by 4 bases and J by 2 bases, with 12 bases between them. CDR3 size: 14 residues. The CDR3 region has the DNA TGCGCCAGCAGCCCCGACAGTATTAACACTGAAGCTTTCTTT. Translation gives CASSPDSINTEAFF. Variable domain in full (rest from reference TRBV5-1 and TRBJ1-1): KAGVTQTPRYLIKTRGQQVTLSCSPISGHRSVSWYQQTPGQGLQFLFEYFSETQRNKGNFPGRFSGRQFSNSRSEMNVSTLELGDSALYLCASSPDSINTEAFFGQGTRLTVV.

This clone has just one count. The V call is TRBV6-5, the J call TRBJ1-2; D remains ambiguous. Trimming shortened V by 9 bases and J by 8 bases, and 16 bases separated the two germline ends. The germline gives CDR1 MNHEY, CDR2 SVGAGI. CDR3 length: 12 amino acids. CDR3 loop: CASTGFGGGYTF. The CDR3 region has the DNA TGTGCCAGTACGGGCTTTGGAGGAGGCTACACCTTC.

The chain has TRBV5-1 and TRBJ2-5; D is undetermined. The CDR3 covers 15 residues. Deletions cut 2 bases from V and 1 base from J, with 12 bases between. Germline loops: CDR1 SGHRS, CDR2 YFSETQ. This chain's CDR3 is CASSLIVGFQETQYF. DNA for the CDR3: TGCGCCAGCAGCTTAATTGTCGGGTTCCAAGAGACCCAGTACTTC.

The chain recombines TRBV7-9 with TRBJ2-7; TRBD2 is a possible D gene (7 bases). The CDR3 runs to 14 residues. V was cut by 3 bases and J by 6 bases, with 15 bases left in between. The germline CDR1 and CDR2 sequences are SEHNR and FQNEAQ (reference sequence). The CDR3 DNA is TGTGCCAGCAGCTTTTGGGGGGGCGAGTTCGAGCAGTACTTC. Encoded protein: CASSFWGGEFEQYF.

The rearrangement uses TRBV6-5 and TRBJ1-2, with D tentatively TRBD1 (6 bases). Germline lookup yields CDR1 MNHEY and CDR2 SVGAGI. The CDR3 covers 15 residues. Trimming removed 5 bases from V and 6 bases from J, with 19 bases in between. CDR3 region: CASSRRQALFNGYTF. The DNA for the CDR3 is TGTGCCAGCAGTCGAAGACAGGCCCTATTTAATGGCTACACCTTC.

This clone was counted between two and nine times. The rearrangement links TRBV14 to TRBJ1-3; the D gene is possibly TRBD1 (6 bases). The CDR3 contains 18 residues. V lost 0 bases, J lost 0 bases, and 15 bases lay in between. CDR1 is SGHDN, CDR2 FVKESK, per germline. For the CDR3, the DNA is TGTGCCAGCAGCCAAGATGCGGGGGCCGGATTCTCTGGAAACACCATATATTTT. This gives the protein CASSQDAGAGFSGNTIYF.

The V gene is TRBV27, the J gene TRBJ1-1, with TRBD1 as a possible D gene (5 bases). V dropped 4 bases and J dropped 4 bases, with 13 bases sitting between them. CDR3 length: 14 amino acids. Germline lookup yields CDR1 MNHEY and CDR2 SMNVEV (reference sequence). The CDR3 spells CASSSGVATTEAFF. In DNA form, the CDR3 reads TGTGCCAGCAGTTCGGGGGTTGCGACCACTGAAGCTTTCTTT.

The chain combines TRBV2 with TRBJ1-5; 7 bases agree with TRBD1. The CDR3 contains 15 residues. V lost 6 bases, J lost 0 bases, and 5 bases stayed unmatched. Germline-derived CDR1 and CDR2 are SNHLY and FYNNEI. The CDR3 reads CASSPGQVSNQPQHF. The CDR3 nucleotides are TGTGCCAGCAGCCCCGGACAGGTTAGCAATCAGCCCCAGCATTTT.

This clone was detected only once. DNA of the CDR3: TGTGCCAGCAGCTTACTAGGAGGGGAGCTGTTTTTT. Protein sequence: CASSLLGGELFF. V gene TRBV7-9 combines with J gene TRBJ2-2; D remains unclear. Per germline, CDR1 SEHNR and CDR2 FQNEAQ (reference sequence). This CDR3 has 12 amino acids. V was trimmed by 2 bases and J by 8 bases, leaving 6 bases between them.

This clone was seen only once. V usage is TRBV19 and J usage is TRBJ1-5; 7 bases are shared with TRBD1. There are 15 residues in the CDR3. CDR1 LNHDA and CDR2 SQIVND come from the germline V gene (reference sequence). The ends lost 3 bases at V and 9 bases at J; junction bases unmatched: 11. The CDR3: CASSIGDSKLTPQHF. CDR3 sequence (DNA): TGTGCCAGTAGTATCGGGGACAGCAAACTAACGCCCCAGCATTTT.

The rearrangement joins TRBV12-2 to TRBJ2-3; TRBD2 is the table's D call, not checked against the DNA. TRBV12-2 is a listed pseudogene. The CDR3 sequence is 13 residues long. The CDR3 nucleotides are TGTGCAGCGGGCGGGGGGACCACAGATACGCAGTATTTT. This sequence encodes CAAGGGTTDTQYF.

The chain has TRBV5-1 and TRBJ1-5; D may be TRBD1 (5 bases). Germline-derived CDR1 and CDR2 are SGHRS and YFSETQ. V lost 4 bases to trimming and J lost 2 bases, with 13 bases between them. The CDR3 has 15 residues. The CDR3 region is CASSPSLGGNQPQHF. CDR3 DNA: TGCGCCAGCAGCCCCTCCCTAGGGGGCAATCAGCCCCAGCATTTT.

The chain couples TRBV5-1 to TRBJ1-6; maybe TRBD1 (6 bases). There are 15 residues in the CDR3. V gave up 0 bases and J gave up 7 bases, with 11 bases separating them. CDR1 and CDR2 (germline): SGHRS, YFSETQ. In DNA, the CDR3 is TGCGCCAGCAGCTTGGCCGACAGGAGGAATTCACCCCTCCACTTT. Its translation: CASSLADRRNSPLHF.

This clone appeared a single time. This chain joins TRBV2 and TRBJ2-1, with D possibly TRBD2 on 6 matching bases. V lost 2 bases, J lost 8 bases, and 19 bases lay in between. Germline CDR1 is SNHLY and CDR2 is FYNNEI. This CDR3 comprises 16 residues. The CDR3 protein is CASSEMGRQTRDEQFF. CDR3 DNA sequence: TGTGCCAGCAGTGAAATGGGGAGGCAGACCCGCGATGAGCAGTTCTTC.

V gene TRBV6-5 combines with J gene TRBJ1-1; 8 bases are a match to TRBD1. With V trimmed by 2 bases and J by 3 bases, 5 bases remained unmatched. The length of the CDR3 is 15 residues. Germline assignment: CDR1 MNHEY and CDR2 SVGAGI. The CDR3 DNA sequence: TGTGCCAGCAGTTACGTAGGACAGGGAGACACTGAAGCTTTCTTT. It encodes CASSYVGQGDTEAFF.

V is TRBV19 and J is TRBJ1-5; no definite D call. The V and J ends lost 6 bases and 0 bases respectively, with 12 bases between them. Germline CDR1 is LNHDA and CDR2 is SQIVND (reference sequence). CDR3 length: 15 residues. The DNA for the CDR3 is TGTGCCAGTAGACCCCAAGACTATAGCAATCAGCCCCAGCATTTT. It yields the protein CASRPQDYSNQPQHF.

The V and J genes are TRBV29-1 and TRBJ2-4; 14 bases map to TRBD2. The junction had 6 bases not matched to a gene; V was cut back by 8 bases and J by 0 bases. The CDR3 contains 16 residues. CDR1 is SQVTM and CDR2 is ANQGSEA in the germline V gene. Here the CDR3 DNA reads TGCAGCCCGGGACTAGCGGGGGAAGGAGCCAAAAACATTCAGTACTTC. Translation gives CSPGLAGEGAKNIQYF.

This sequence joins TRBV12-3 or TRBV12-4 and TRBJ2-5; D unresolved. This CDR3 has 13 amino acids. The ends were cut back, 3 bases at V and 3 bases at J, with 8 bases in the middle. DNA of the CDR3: TGTGCCAGCAGTTTCAACAGAAAAGAGACCCAGTACTTC. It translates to CASSFNRKETQYF.

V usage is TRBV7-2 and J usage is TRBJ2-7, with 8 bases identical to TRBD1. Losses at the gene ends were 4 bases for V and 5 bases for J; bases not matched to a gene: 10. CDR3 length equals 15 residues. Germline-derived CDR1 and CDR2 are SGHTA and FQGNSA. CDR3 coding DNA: TGTGCCAGCAGCTCCTACGCACAGGGGGTCCACGAGCAGTACTTC. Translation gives CASSSYAQGVHEQYF.

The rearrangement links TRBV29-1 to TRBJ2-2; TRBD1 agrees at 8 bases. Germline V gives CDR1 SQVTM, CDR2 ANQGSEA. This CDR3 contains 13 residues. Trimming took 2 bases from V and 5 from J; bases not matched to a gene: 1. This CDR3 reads CSVERQGTGELFF. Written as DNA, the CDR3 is TGCAGCGTTGAACGACAGGGGACCGGGGAGCTGTTTTTT.